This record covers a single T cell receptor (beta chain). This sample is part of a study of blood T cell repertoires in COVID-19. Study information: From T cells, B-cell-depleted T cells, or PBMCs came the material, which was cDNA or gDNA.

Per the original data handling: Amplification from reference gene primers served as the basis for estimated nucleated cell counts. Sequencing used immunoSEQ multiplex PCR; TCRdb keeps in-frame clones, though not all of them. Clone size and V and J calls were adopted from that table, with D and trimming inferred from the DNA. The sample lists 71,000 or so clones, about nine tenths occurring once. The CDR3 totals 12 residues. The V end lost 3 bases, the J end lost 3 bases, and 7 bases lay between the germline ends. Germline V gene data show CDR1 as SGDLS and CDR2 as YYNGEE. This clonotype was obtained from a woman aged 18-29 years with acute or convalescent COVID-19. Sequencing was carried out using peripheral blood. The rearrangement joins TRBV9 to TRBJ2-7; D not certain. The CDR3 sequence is CASSETGYEQYF. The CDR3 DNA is TGTGCCAGCAGCGAGACTGGCTACGAGCAGTACTTC.